One sample yielded the 9 T cell receptor beta chains listed below, sequenced in a study of blood T cell repertoires in COVID-19. Method: immunoSEQ multiplex PCR; TCRdb's copy keeps in-frame clones and lacks some. The sample has about 240,000 clones; roughly 80% are singletons. The sequencing sample was made of peripheral blood. The receptors come from a woman aged 55 to 70 with active or convalescent COVID-19.

V usage is TRBV29-1 and J usage is TRBJ1-1; no firm D call. CDR1 and CDR2 (germline): SQVTM, ANQGSEA. The CDR3 loop spans 15 amino acids. V dropped 0 bases and J dropped 3 bases, with 14 bases sitting between them. The CDR3 DNA reads as TGCAGCGTTGAAGATTCGACACAGTTCTACACTGAAGCTTTCTTT. As protein: CSVEDSTQFYTEAFF.

The chain has TRBV5-6 and TRBJ1-1; D is perhaps TRBD1 (5 bases). V gave up 0 bases and J gave up 5 bases, with 11 bases separating them. CDR3 length equals 14 residues. Germline assignment: CDR1 SGHDT and CDR2 YYEEEE. The chain's CDR3 is CASSLGQGGTEAFF. The CDR3 nucleotides read TGTGCCAGCAGCTTGGGGCAGGGAGGGACTGAAGCTTTCTTT.

This chain links TRBV5-4 with TRBJ1-4, with D tentatively TRBD1 (6 bases). The CDR3 spans 14 residues. V lost 2 bases, J lost 1 base, and 6 bases lay in between. Germline V gene lookup returns CDR1 SGHNT and CDR2 YYREEE (reference sequence). The CDR3 reads CASSFRGTNEKLFF. DNA for the CDR3: TGTGCCAGCAGCTTCAGGGGAACTAATGAAAAACTGTTTTTT.

This clone has only a few counts. This CDR3 is CASSPRLAFYNEQFF. The CDR3 region has the DNA TGTGCCAGCAGCCCCCGACTAGCATTCTACAATGAGCAGTTCTTC. The chain couples TRBV7-9 to TRBJ2-1, with 7 bases that match TRBD2. The V segment lost 5 bases and the J segment 3 bases; nucleotides outside the gene matches: 7. This CDR3 is 15 amino acids long. The germline CDR1 and CDR2 sequences are SEHNR and FQNEAQ (reference sequence).

The rearrangement uses TRBV6-5 and TRBJ1-4; a possible D gene is TRBD1 (5 bases). The CDR3 loop spans 14 amino acids. The V and J ends lost 8 bases and 3 bases respectively, with 13 bases between them. In germline, CDR1 is MNHEY, CDR2 SVGAGI. CDR3 residues: CASGSGRANEKLFF. DNA for the CDR3: TGTGCCAGCGGATCAGGGAGGGCTAATGAAAAACTGTTTTTT.

This clone was detected many times. DNA of the CDR3: TGTGCCAGCAGCGTAACCCCGGGACAGGGAGTTGGGATGAATTCACCCCTCCACTTT. This codes for CASSVTPGQGVGMNSPLHF. The chain employs TRBV2 and TRBJ1-6, with TRBD1 matching 9 bases. Unmatched junction bases numbered 19, after V lost 6 bases and J lost 7 bases. Germline V gene sequence: CDR1 SNHLY, CDR2 FYNNEI. The CDR3 contains 19 residues. Full variable domain (remainder filled in from reference TRBV2 and TRBJ1-6): EPEVTQTPSHQVTQMGQEVILRCVPISNHLYFYWYRQILGQKVEFLVSFYNNEISEKSEIFDDQFSVERPDGSNFTLKIRSTKLEDSAMYFCASSVTPGQGVGMNSPLHFGNGTRLTVT.

This sequence joins TRBV29-1 and TRBJ2-4; the D gene is possibly TRBD2 (6 bases). V was cut by 3 bases and J by 7 bases, with 13 bases left in between. There are 13 residues in the CDR3. Per germline, CDR1 SQVTM and CDR2 ANQGSEA. The CDR3 is CSVEKEGTNIQYF. The CDR3 DNA reads as TGCAGCGTTGAGAAGGAGGGAACTAACATTCAGTACTTC.

CDR3 coding DNA: TGTGCCAGCAGTGACAACCAGGGCGTTGGGGCAGATACGCAGTATTTT. The encoded protein is CASSDNQGVGADTQYF. This rearrangement joins TRBV6-2 or TRBV6-3 to TRBJ2-3; maybe TRBD1 (5 bases). The V end lost 5 bases, the J end lost 4 bases, and 19 bases lay between the germline ends. The CDR3 has 16 amino acids. Germline V gene data show CDR1 as MNHEY and CDR2 as SVGEGT.

The rearrangement joins TRBV3-1 (or the pseudogene TRBV3-2) to TRBJ2-1; 9 bases are a match to TRBD1. Germline CDR1 LGHDT, CDR2 YNNKEL (reference sequence). This CDR3 is 14 amino acids long. Trimming took 3 bases from V and 7 from J; bases not matched to a gene: 4. The CDR3 DNA follows: TGTGCCAGCAGCCACCGGACAGGGGCAAATGAGCAGTTCTTC. The encoded protein is CASSHRTGANEQFF.